A selection of T cell receptor beta chains follows, all from one sample in a study of PD-L1 blockade in urothelial cancer. Profiling relied on immunoSEQ multiplex PCR, and the TCRdb table lists in-frame clones only, not all of them. Here the sample spans about 93,000 clones, 90% being singletons. The specimen was PBMCs, collected around atezolizumab (anti-PD-L1) treatment. The receptors here all came from a man aged 60 to 75 with urothelial cancer. CDR3s include the opening cysteine and the closing phenylalanine or tryptophan. The D gene is left open where the match is weak. Expanded clones are given a class, and other clones once, few, many or no size at all.

TRBJ1-4 TRBV15 NA NA CATGSQQGPNEKLFF TGTGCCACCGGCAGTCAACAGGGTCCTAATGAAAAACTGTTTTTT
TRBJ2-5 TRBV30 NA NA CAWSYGETQYF TGTGCCTGGAGTTACGGTGAGACCCAGTACTTC
TRBJ1-5 TRBV2 NA NA CASSVPQSNQPQHF TGTGCCAGCAGTGTCCCACAAAGCAATCAGCCCCAGCATTTT
TRBJ2-5 TRBV5-4 NA NA CASSLAEVQETQYF TGTGCCAGCAGCTTAGCGGAAGTCCAAGAGACCCAGTACTTC
TRBJ2-7 TRBV29-1 NA NA CSVGRERREQYF TGCAGCGTTGGACGGGAGCGGCGCGAGCAGTACTTC
TRBJ2-5 TRBV5-6 NA NA CASSLFVWGDQETQYF TGTGCCAGCAGCCTTTTTGTATGGGGGGACCAGGAGACCCAGTACTTC
TRBJ2-3 TRBV2 TRBD2 NA CASRRTSGPRTDTQYF TGTGCCAGCAGAAGGACTAGCGGGCCCCGCACAGATACGCAGTATTTT
TRBJ2-3 TRBV19 TRBD1 NA CASTRSTGRRDTQYF TGTGCCAGTACCCGATCGACAGGGCGGCGGGATACGCAGTATTTT
TRBJ2-5 TRBV10-1 NA NA CASSESGGPQETQYF TGCGCCAGCAGTGAGTCGGGGGGACCCCAAGAGACCCAGTACTTC
TRBJ2-7 TRBV2 TRBD1 NA CASSALRQGLSYEQYF TGTGCCAGCAGTGCACTAAGACAGGGCCTTTCCTACGAGCAGTACTTC
TRBJ2-3 TRBV5-1 TRBD2 NA CASSPVGQRGDNTDTQYF TGCGCCAGCAGCCCCGTTGGCCAGCGGGGGGATAACACAGATACGCAGTATTTT
TRBJ2-1 TRBV9 TRBD2 NA CASSVGTSGGAQKYNEQFF TGTGCCAGCAGCGTCGGGACTAGCGGGGGCGCACAGAAGTACAATGAGCAGTTCTTC
TRBJ1-5 TRBV2 TRBD1 NA CASRETGGGQPQHF TGTGCCAGCAGGGAGACAGGGGGGGGTCAGCCCCAGCATTTT
TRBJ1-3 TRBV30 TRBD1 NA CAWSNILTGTGDFSGNTIYF TGTGCCTGGAGTAATATTCTTACCGGGACAGGGGACTTTTCTGGAAACACCATATATTTT
TRBJ2-2 TRBV7-2 TRBD1 NA CASSYETGGGPGELFF TGTGCCAGCAGCTACGAGACAGGGGGGGGACCCGGGGAGCTGTTTTTT
TRBJ1-1 TRBV30 TRBD1 NA CAWSRHTQGTRTEAFF TGTGCCTGGAGTCGCCATACACAGGGGACGAGGACTGAAGCTTTCTTT
TRBJ2-1 TRBV5-6 TRBD1 NA CASSFDRGFSYNEQFF TGTGCCAGCAGCTTTGACAGGGGGTTCTCCTACAATGAGCAGTTCTTC
TRBJ2-5 TRBV27 NA NA CASSLLVGETQYF TGTGCCAGCAGTTTACTAGTTGGGGAGACCCAGTACTTC
TRBJ2-3 TRBV5-1 NA NA CASRPEAYTDTQYF TGCGCCAGTCGACCGGAGGCATACACAGATACGCAGTATTTT
TRBJ2-2 TRBV11-2 TRBD2 NA CASSSSGGPPSGELFF TGTGCCAGCAGCTCCTCGGGAGGGCCCCCTTCCGGGGAGCTGTTTTTT
TRBJ2-5 TRBV6-1 NA NA CASSLTQGYETQYF TGTGCCAGCAGCTTAACACAGGGATACGAGACCCAGTACTTC
TRBJ2-1 TRBV28 NA NA CASSQSGKYNEQFF TGTGCCAGCAGTCAATCGGGGAAATACAATGAGCAGTTCTTC
TRBJ2-5 TRBV30 TRBD2 NA CAWRAGGPIETQYF TGTGCCTGGAGGGCGGGGGGGCCGATCGAGACCCAGTACTTC
TRBJ2-1 TRBV7-9 TRBD2 NA CASNSYGGGYNEQFF TGTGCCAGCAATTCTTATGGCGGGGGGTACAATGAGCAGTTCTTC
TRBJ1-1 TRBV9 NA few CASSGRDAGEAFF TGTGCCAGCAGCGGGCGGGACGCCGGAGAAGCTTTCTTT
TRBJ1-3 TRBV11-2 NA NA CASSSLSGNTIYF TGTGCCAGCAGCTCTTTATCTGGAAACACCATATATTTT
TRBJ1-2 TRBV28 TRBD1 NA CASSRTGRYGYTF TGTGCCAGCAGTCGGACAGGGAGATATGGCTACACCTTC
TRBJ2-7 TRBV15 NA NA CATSTGVTGIEQYF TGTGCCACCAGCACCGGGGTTACAGGGATCGAGCAGTACTTC
TRBJ2-7 TRBV6-5 NA NA CASSNREAYEQYF TGTGCCAGCAGTAACCGGGAAGCCTACGAGCAGTACTTC
TRBJ2-7 TRBV30 NA NA CAWSVNNEQYF TGTGCCTGGAGTGTTAATAACGAGCAGTACTTC
TRBJ2-1 TRBV5-1 TRBD2 NA CASSSGLAGENEQFF TGCGCCAGCAGCTCGGGACTAGCGGGAGAAAATGAGCAGTTCTTC
TRBJ2-2 TRBV25-1 TRBD2 NA CASSGRGGVIELFF TGTGCCAGCAGTGGGCGGGGGGGGGTAATTGAGCTGTTTTTT
TRBJ1-5 TRBV7-6 NA once CASSLGPLASNQPQHF TGTGCCAGCAGCTTAGGGCCCTTAGCTAGCAATCAGCCCCAGCATTTT
TRBJ2-3 TRBV19 NA NA CASSVDLGVRNTQYF TGTGCCAGTAGTGTCGACCTAGGGGTGAGAAATACGCAGTATTTT
TRBJ1-1 TRBV27 NA NA CASSSGIENTEAFF TGTGCCAGCAGTTCAGGGATCGAGAACACTGAAGCTTTCTTT
TRBJ1-1 TRBV19 TRBD1 NA CASSTEDRGLSEAFF TGTGCCAGTAGTACAGAAGACAGGGGGCTCTCTGAAGCTTTCTTT
TRBJ2-1 TRBV6-6 NA NA CASRAEGDEQFF TGTGCCAGCAGAGCAGAGGGGGATGAGCAGTTCTTC
TRBJ2-1 TRBV4-2 NA NA CASSQVGGSGNEQFF TGTGCCAGCAGCCAAGTGGGTGGTAGCGGCAATGAGCAGTTCTTC
TRBJ2-3 TRBV6-5 NA NA CASKAEGSTDTQYF TGTGCCAGCAAGGCGGAGGGAAGCACAGATACGCAGTATTTT
TRBJ2-1 TRBV7-6 TRBD2 NA CASSPGTSGQPNEQFF TGTGCCAGCAGCCCCGGGACTAGCGGGCAACCAAATGAGCAGTTCTTC
TRBJ1-5 TRBV13 NA NA CASSLGRSNQPQHF TGTGCCAGCAGCTTAGGCAGAAGCAATCAGCCCCAGCATTTT
TRBJ2-4 TRBV5-1 TRBD2 NA CASSLSPGLDKNIQYF TGCGCCAGCAGCTTAAGTCCGGGACTAGATAAAAACATTCAGTACTTC
TRBJ2-7 TRBV18 NA NA CASSPVSRAYEQYF TGTGCCAGCTCACCGGTCTCTCGCGCCTACGAGCAGTACTTC
TRBJ2-1 TRBV5-1 TRBD1 NA CASSYDGTGFDEQFF TGCGCCAGCAGCTACGACGGGACAGGGTTTGATGAGCAGTTCTTC
TRBJ1-2 TRBV5-1 NA NA CASSLGDTASGYTF TGCGCCAGCAGCTTAGGCGACACAGCTTCTGGCTACACCTTC
TRBJ2-1 TRBV5-1 TRBD2 NA CASSILADNEQFF TGCGCCAGCAGCATTCTAGCGGACAATGAGCAGTTCTTC
TRBJ2-2 TRBV7-2 NA NA CASSLEYAGGELFF TGTGCCAGCAGCTTAGAGTACGCGGGCGGGGAGCTGTTTTTT